The 8 T cell receptor beta chains given below trace back to one sample, sequenced in a study of OX40 agonist ivuxolimab in advanced cancers. Generated by immunoSEQ multiplex PCR, the TCRdb table keeps only in-frame clones and is missing some. The data show roughly 72,000 clones, roughly nine tenths seen once. The sample consisted of CD4+ or CD8+ T cells sorted from blood, taken in a trial of the OX40 agonist ivuxolimab. Receptors were obtained from an adult with an advanced solid tumor such as melanoma, head and neck, liver or kidney cancer.

The chain is built from TRBV27 and TRBJ1-6; D possibly corresponds to TRBD1 (6 bases). The germline CDR1 and CDR2 sequences are MNHEY and SMNVEV (reference sequence). The CDR3 loop spans 15 amino acids. V lost 5 bases and J 9 bases, leaving 17 bases between the germline ends. In DNA form, the CDR3 reads TGTGCCAGCAGTCCCACAGGGACCCATGGTTCACCCCTCCACTTT. It is translated as CASSPTGTHGSPLHF.

The chain employs TRBV29-1 and TRBJ1-2; 8 nucleotides match TRBD1. The CDR3 spans 14 residues. V dropped 4 bases and J dropped 3; count of bases not matched to a gene: 7. Per germline, CDR1 SQVTM and CDR2 ANQGSEA. DNA for the CDR3: TGCAGCGTTGGGACAGGGAATGGGGACTATGGCTACACCTTC. It specifies CSVGTGNGDYGYTF.

The V and J genes are TRBV10-3 and TRBJ2-1; unclear D gene. Looked up from germline, CDR1 is ENHRY and CDR2 is SYGVKD. The CDR3 consists of 15 residues. The germline V and J ends were trimmed by 0 bases and 2 bases, with 8 bases remaining between them. CDR3 residues: CAISESKVTYNEQFF. DNA of the CDR3: TGTGCCATCAGTGAGTCGAAGGTCACCTACAATGAGCAGTTCTTC.

The CDR3 DNA follows: TGCAGCACCCGAGGGACAGGTAACAATGAGCAGTTCTTC. Its translation is CSTRGTGNNEQFF. The chain couples TRBV29-1 to TRBJ2-1, with 8 bases aligning to TRBD1. In germline, CDR1 is SQVTM, CDR2 ANQGSEA. There are 13 residues in the CDR3. The V gene end was trimmed by 8 bases and the J gene end by 5 bases; junction bases not matched to a gene: 8.

The chain combines TRBV1 with TRBJ2-2; TRBD2, as called in the table, went unchecked against the DNA. TRBV1 is noted as a pseudogene. This CDR3 contains 18 residues. The CDR3, as DNA: TGCACCAGCAGCCCCACCTCTCTAGCGGGGGGTGAACACCGGGGAGCTGTTTTT. Its translation is CTSSPTSLAGGEHRGAVF.

The V gene is TRBV2, the J gene TRBJ2-7; D gene ambiguous. The ends were cut back, 6 bases at V and 0 bases at J, with 12 bases in the middle. There are 14 residues in the CDR3. Germline V gives CDR1 SNHLY, CDR2 FYNNEI. Here the CDR3 reads CASSVGLSSYEQYF. CDR3 in DNA: TGTGCCAGCAGCGTGGGCTTGAGCTCCTACGAGCAGTACTTC.

CDR3 bases: TGTGCCAGCAGCTTAGCGCCCTTGGGGAACACCGGGGAGCTGTTTTTT. Its translation is CASSLAPLGNTGELFF. The chain joins TRBV7-2 to TRBJ2-2; D not resolved. The germline gives CDR1 SGHTA, CDR2 FQGNSA. This CDR3 spans 16 amino acids. V dropped 0 bases and J dropped 1 base, with 9 bases sitting between them.

The chain has TRBV9 and TRBJ2-5, with D perhaps TRBD1 (6 bases). Looked up from germline, CDR1 is SGDLS and CDR2 is YYNGEE. V was cut by 0 bases and J by 4 bases, with 13 bases left in between. This CDR3 contains 15 residues. In nucleotides, the CDR3 is TGTGCCAGCAGCGTAGTTTCGGCAGGGGTAGAGACCCAGTACTTC. Translation gives CASSVVSAGVETQYF.